This T cell receptor (beta chain) was documented in a study of T cells after posttransplantation cyclophosphamide. The assay was immunoSEQ multiplex PCR, and TCRdb's table has in-frame clones only and misses some. The data hold 31,000 or so clones, with 75% to 95% observed a single time. Turning to this clone: The antigen is not known.

Findings and limits, study-wide: Recipient CMV seropositivity and CMV reactivation strongly tracked TRB clonality.

Cells defined as naive were viable CD3+CD4+ or CD3+CD8+ and CCR7+CD45RA+CD45RO-CD95-CD27+CD28+. This related bone marrow graft donor gave peripheral blood on the day of marrow donation. The sequence derives from a woman in her fifties or sixties in good health, CMV-negative, and a related stem cell transplant donor. What was sequenced was naive CD4+ T cells sorted from PBMCs.

The CDR3 nucleotides are TGCGCCAGCAGCCCGGGGACTAGCGGCTACAATGAGCAGTTCTTC. Protein sequence: CASSPGTSGYNEQFF. The chain joins TRBV5-1 to TRBJ2-1; TRBD2 matches at 11 bases. This CDR3 comprises 15 residues. Trimming at V came to 4 bases and at J to 3 bases, leaving 3 bases not matched to a gene. Germline CDR1 and CDR2: SGHRS and YFSETQ.